Listed here is a single T cell receptor (beta chain). The CDR3 does not close with the conserved phenylalanine or tryptophan, likely indicating a read error. From unsorted bulk tissue weighing about 20-33 mg, DNA and RNA were co-extracted. Patients carried chronic HBV infection without prior treatment. A constant-region primer primed TCR beta cDNA synthesis from about 0.45 ug of total RNA. Nested multiplex PCR, run for three rounds with slightly modified ARM-PCR, yielded TCR beta libraries. Amplification in the first two PCR rounds was performed using TRBV1-TRBV30 forward primers and a C-beta reverse primer for about 10 cycles each. A single record per CDR3 protein comes from TCRdb applying MiXCR to the multiplex PCR reads. The sample contains tens of thousands of distinct CDR3 sequences, about 75% of which appear only once. Germline-derived CDR1 and CDR2 are MGHRA and YSYEKL. The CDR3 contains 19 residues.

This entry comes from a study of tumor-infiltrating lymphocytes in primary liver carcinoma. What was sequenced was tumor-adjacent normal liver tissue. The chain joins TRBV4-1 to TRBJ2-2; 10 nucleotides line up with TRBD2. This receptor was obtained from a woman aged 25-40 years with primary liver carcinoma and hepatitis B virus infection. CDR3 sequence (DNA): TGCTCTAGCAGCCCTGGGGTAGCGGGAGGCCAAGCGAACACCGGGGAGCTGTTTATT. Encoded protein: CSSSPGVAGGQANTGELFI.